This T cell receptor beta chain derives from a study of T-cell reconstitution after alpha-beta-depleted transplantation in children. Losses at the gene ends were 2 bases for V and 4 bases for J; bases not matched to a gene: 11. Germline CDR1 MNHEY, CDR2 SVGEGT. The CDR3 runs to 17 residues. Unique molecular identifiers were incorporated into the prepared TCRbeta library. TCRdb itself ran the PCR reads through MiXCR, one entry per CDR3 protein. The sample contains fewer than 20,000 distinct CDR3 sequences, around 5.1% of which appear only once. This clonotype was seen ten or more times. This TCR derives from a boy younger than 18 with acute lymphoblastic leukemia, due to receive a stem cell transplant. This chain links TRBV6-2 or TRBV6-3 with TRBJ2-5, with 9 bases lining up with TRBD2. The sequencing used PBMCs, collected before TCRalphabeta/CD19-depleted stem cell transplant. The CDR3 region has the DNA TGTGCCAGCAGTTACCTGACTAGCGGAGAACCGCGAGAGACCCAGTACTTC. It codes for CASSYLTSGEPRETQYF.